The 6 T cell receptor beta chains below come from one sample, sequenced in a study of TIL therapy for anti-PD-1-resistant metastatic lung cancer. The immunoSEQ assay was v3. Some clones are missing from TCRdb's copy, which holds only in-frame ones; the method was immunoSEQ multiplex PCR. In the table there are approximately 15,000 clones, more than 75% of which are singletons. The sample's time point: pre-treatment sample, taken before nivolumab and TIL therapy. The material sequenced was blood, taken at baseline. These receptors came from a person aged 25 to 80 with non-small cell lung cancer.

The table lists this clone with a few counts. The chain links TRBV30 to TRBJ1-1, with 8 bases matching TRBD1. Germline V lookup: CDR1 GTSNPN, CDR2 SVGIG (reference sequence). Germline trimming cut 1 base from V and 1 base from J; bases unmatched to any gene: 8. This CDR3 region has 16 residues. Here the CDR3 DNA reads TGTGCCTGGAGTGGGTACGCAGGGGGCCCGAACACTGAAGCTTTCTTT. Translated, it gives CAWSGYAGGPNTEAFF.

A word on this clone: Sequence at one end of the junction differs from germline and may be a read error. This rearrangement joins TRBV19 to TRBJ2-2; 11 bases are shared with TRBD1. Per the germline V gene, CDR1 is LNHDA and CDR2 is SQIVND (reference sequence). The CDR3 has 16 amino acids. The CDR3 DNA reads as TGTGCCAGCAGTAGATCTCCGGGACAGGGGGGTGGGGAGCTGTTTTTT. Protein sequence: CASSRSPGQGGGELFF.

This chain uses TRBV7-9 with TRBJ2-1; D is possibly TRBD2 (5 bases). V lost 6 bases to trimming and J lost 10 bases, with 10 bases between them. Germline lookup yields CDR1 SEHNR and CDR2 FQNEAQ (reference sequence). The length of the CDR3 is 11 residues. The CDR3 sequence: CASSSVDEQFF. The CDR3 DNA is TGTGCCAGCAGTAGCGTCGACGAGCAGTTCTTC.

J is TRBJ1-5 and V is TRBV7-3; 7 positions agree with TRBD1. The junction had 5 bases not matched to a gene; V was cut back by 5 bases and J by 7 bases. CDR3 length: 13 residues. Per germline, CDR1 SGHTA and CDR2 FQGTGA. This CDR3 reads CASSLDRDQPQHF. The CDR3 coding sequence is TGTGCCAGCAGCCTAGACAGGGACCAGCCCCAGCATTTT. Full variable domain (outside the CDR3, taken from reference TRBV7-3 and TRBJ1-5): GAGVSQTPSNKVTEKGKYVELRCDPISGHTALYWYRQSLGQGPEFLIYFQGTGAADDSGLPNDRFFAVRPEGSVSTLKIQRTERGDSAVYLCASSLDRDQPQHFGDGTRLSIL.

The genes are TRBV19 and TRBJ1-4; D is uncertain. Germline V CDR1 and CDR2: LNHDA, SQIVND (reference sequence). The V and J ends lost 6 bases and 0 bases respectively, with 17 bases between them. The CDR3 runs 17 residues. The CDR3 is CASSPRRRLATNEKLFF. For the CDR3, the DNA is TGTGCCAGTAGCCCTCGGAGGAGGCTCGCAACTAATGAAAAACTGTTTTTT.

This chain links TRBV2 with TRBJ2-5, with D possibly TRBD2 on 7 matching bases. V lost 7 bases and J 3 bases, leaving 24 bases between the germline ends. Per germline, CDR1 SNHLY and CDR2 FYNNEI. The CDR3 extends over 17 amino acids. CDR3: CASNWDFFGEGEETQYF. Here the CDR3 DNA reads TGTGCCAGCAATTGGGACTTTTTTGGGGAGGGGGAAGAGACCCAGTACTTC.